This T cell receptor (beta chain) was recovered during a study of T-cell reconstitution after alpha-beta-depleted transplantation in children. This clonotype was seen only a few times. With 5 bases removed from V and 0 bases from J, the gap between germline ends came to 11 bases. The CDR3 has 15 residues. Unique molecular identifiers were incorporated during preparation of the TCRbeta library. One entry per CDR3 protein, called by TCRdb with MiXCR from the PCR reads. The repertoire has some 300,000 distinct CDR3 sequences, 10% of them found once; the top ten carry around 2.5%. The J gene is TRBJ2-1, the V gene TRBV12-3 or TRBV12-4; either TRBD1 or TRBD2 may fit D (6 bases each). Sequenced here: PBMCs from the stem cell graft donor, sampled from the stem cell graft. The TCR was taken from a human donor who donated a stem cell graft to a child with acute lymphoblastic leukemia. CDR3 in amino acids: CASSLGGFSYNEQFF. The CDR3 nucleotides read TGTGCCAGCAGTCTCGGGGGCTTCTCCTACAATGAGCAGTTCTTC.